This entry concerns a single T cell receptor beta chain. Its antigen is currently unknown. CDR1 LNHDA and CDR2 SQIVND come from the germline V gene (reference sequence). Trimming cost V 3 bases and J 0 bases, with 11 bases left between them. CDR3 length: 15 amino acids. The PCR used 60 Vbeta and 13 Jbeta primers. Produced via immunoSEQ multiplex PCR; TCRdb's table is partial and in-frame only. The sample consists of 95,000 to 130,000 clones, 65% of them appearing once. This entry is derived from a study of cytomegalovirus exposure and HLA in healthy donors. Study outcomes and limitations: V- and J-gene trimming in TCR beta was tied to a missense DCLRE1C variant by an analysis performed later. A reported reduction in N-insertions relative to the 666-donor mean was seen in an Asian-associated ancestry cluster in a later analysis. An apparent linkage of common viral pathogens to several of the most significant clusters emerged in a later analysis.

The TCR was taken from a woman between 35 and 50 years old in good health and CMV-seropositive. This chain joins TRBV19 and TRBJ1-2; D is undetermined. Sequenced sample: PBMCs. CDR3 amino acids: CASSIGRATNYGYTF. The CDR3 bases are TGTGCCAGTAGTATCGGGAGGGCGACTAACTATGGCTACACCTTC.